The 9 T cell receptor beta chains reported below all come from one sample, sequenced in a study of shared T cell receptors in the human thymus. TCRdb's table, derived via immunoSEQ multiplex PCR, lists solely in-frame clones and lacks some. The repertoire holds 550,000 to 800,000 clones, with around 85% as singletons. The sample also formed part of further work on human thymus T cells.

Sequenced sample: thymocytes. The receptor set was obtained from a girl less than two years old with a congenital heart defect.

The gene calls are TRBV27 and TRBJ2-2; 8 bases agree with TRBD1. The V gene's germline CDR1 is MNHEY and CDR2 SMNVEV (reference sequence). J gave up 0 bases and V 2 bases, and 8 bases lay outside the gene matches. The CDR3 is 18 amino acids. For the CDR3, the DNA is TGTGCCAGCAGTTTAGCGATTCTGACAGGGGCGAACACCGGGGAGCTGTTTTTT. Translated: CASSLAILTGANTGELFF.

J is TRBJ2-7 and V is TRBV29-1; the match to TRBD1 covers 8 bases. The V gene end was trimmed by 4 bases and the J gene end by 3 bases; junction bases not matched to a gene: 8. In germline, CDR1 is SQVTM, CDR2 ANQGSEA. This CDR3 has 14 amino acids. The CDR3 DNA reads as TGCAGCGTTGGAAGGACAGGGACCATCTACGAGCAGTACTTC. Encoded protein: CSVGRTGTIYEQYF.

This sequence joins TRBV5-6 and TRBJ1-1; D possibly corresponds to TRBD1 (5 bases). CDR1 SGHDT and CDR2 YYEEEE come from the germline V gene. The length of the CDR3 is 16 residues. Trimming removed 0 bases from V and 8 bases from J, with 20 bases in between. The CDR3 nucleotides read TGTGCCAGCAGCTTGGTGCCAGAGAAAGACAGAAGGGAAGCTTTCTTT. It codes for CASSLVPEKDRREAFF.

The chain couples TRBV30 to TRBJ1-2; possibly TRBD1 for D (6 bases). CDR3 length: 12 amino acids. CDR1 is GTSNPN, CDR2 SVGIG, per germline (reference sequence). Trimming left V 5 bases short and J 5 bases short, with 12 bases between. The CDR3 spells CAWGERGYGYTF. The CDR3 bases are TGTGCCTGGGGGGAGAGGGGGTATGGCTACACCTTC.

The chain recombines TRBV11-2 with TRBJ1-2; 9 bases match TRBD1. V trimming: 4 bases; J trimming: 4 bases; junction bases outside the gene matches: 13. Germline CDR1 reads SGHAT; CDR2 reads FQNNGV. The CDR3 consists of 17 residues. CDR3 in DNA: TGTGCCAGCAGCTCTTTCGACCGGGACAGGGAAGGCTATGGCTACACCTTC. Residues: CASSSFDRDREGYGYTF.

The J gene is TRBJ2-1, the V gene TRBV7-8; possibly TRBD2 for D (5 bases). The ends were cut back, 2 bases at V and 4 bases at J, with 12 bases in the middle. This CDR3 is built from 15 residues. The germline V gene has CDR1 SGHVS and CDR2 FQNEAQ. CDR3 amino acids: CASSLRFRRYNEQFF. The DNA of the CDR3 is TGTGCCAGCAGCTTAAGGTTTAGGAGGTACAATGAGCAGTTCTTC. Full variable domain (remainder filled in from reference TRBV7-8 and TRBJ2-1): GAGVSQSPRYKVAKRGQDVALRCDPISGHVSLFWYQQALGQGPEFLTYFQNEAQLDKSGLPSDRFFAERPEGSVSTLKIQRTQQEDSAVYLCASSLRFRRYNEQFFGPGTRLTVL.

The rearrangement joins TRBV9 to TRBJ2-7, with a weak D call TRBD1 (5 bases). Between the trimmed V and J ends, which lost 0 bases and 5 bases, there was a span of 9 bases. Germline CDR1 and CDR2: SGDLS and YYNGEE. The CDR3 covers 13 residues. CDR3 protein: CASSVVGRDEQYF. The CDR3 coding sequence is TGTGCCAGCAGCGTAGTCGGCAGGGACGAGCAGTACTTC.

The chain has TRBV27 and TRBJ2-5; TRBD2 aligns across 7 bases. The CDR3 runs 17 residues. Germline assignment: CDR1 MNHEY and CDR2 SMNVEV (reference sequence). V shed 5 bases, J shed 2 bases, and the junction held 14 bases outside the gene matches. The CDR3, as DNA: TGTGCCAGCAGTCACCCCCCTGGGCAGCGGGGTCAAGAGACCCAGTACTTC. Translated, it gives CASSHPPGQRGQETQYF.

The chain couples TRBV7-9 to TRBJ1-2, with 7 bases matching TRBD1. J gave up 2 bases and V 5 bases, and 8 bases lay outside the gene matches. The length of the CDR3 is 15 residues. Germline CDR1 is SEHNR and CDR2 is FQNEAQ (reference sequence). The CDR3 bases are TGTGCCAGCAGCCGCTTGGGCAGGGGGAACTATGGCTACACCTTC. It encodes CASSRLGRGNYGYTF.